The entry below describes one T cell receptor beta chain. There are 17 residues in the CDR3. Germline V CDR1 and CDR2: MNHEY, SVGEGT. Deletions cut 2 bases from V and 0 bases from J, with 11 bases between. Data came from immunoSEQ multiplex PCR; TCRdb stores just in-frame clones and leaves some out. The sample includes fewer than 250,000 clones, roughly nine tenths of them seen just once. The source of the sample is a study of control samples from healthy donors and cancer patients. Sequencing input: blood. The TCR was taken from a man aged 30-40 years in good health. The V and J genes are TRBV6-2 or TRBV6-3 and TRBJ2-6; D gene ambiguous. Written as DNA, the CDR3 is TGTGCCAGCAGTTACGGGCCGACCCGCTCTGGGGCCAACGTCCTGACTTTC. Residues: CASSYGPTRSGANVLTF.